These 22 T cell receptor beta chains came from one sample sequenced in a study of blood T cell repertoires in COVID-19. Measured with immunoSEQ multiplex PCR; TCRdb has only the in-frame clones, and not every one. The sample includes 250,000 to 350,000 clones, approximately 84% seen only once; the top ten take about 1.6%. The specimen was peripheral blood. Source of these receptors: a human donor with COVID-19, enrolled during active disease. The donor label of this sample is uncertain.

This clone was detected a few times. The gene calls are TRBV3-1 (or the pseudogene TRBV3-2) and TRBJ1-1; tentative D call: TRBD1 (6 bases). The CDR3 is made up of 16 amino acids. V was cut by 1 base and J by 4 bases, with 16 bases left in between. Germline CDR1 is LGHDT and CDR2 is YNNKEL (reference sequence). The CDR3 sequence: CASSQVPPSGATEAFF. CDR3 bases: TGTGCCAGCAGCCAAGTCCCTCCCTCAGGGGCCACTGAAGCTTTCTTT.

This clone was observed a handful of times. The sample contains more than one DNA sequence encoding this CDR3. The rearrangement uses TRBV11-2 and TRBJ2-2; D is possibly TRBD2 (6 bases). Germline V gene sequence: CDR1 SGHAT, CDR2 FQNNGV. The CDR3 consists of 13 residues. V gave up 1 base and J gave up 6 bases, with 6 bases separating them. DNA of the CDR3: TGTGCCAGCAGCTTAGGCGGGGCCGGGGAGCTGTTTTTT. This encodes CASSLGGAGELFF.

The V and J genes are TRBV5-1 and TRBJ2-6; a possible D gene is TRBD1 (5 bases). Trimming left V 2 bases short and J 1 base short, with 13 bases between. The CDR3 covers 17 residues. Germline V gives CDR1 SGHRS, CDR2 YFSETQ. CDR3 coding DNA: TGCGCCAGCAGCTTCCAACCCCAGGGATCTGGGGCCAACGTCCTGACTTTC. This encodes CASSFQPQGSGANVLTF.

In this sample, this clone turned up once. DNA for the CDR3: TGTGCCAGCAGCCAAGATTCCCCTGGGACAGCGAACACCGGGGAGCTGTTTTTT. Translated: CASSQDSPGTANTGELFF. The chain links TRBV4-2 to TRBJ2-2; 7 bases are a match to TRBD1. Germline V CDR1 and CDR2: LGHNA, YNFKEQ. The CDR3 consists of 18 residues. The trim removed 0 bases at V and 0 bases at J, leaving 7 bases unmatched.

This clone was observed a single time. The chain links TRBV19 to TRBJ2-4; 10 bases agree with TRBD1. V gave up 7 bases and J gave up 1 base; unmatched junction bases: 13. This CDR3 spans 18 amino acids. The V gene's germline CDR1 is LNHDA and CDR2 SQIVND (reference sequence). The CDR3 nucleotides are TGTGCCAGTACCTCCCAAATAAGGACAGGGGGGGCCAAAAACATTCAGTACTTC. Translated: CASTSQIRTGGAKNIQYF.

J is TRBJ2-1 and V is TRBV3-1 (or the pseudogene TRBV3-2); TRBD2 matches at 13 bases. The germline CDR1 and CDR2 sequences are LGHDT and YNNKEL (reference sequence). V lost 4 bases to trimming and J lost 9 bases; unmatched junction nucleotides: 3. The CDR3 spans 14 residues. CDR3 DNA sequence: TGTGCCAGCAGCCCTGGACTAGCGGGAGTTGAGCAGTTCTTC. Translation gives CASSPGLAGVEQFF.

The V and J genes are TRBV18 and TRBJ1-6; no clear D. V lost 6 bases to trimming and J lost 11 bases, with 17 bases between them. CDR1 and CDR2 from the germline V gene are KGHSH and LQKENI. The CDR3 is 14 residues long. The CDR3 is CASSADALRTPLHF. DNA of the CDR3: TGTGCCAGCTCCGCGGATGCCTTACGGACACCCCTCCACTTT.

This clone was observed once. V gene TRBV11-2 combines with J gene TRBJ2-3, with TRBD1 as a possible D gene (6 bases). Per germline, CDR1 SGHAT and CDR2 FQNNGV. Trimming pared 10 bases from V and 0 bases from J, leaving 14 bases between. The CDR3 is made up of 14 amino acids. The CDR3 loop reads CATQGLSSTDTQYF. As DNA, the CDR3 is TGTGCCACCCAGGGGTTATCTAGCACAGATACGCAGTATTTT.

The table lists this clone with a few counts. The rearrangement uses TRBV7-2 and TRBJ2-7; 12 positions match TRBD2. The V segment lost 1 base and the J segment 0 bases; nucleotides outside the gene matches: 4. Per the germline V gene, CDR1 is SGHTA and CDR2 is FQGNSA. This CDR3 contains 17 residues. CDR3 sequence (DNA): TGTGCCAGCAGCTTAGTTCTAGCGGGAGGGAGCTCCTACGAGCAGTACTTC. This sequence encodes CASSLVLAGGSSYEQYF.

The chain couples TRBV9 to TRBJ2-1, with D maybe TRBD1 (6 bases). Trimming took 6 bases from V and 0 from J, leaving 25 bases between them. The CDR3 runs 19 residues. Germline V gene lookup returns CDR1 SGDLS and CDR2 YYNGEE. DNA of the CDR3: TGTGCCAGCACCCAGGGGAGCGTCCGGCTCCCTAGCTCCTACAATGAGCAGTTCTTC. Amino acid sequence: CASTQGSVRLPSSYNEQFF.

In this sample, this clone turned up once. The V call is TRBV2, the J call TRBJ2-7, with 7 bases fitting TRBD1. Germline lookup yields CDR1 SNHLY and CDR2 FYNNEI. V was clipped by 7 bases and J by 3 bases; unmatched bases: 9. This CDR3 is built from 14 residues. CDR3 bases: TGTGCCAGCACCCTAGGGGACAGCGGCTACGAGCAGTACTTC. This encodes CASTLGDSGYEQYF. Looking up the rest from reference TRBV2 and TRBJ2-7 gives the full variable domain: EPEVTQTPSHQVTQMGQEVILRCVPISNHLYFYWYRQILGQKVEFLVSFYNNEISEKSEIFDDQFSVERPDGSNFTLKIRSTKLEDSAMYFCASTLGDSGYEQYFGPGTRLTVT.

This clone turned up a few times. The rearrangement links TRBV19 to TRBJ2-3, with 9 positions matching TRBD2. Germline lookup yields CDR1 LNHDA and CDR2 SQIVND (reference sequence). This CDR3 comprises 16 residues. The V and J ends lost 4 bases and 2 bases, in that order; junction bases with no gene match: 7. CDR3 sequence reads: CASSRLLAGYTDTQYF. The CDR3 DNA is TGTGCCAGTAGTAGGTTGCTAGCGGGGTACACAGATACGCAGTATTTT.

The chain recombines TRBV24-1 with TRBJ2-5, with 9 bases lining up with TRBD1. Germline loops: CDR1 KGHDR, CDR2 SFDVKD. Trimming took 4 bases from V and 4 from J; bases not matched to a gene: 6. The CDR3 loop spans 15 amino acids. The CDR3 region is CATSEPGTGRETQYF. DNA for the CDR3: TGTGCCACCAGTGAACCTGGGACAGGGCGAGAGACCCAGTACTTC.

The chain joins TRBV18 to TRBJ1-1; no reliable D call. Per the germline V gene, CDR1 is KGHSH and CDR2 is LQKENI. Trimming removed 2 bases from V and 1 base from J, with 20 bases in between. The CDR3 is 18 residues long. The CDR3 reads CASSPGRGGFMGNTEAFF. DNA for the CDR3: TGTGCCAGCTCACCAGGCAGAGGAGGGTTCATGGGGAACACTGAAGCTTTCTTT.

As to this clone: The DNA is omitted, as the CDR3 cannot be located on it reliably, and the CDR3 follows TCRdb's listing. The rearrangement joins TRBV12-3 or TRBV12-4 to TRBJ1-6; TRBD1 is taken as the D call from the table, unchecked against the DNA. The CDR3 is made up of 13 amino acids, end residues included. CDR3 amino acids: CASSSSGQTPLHF.

The CDR3 is CASNRDREHANTGELFF. The DNA for the CDR3 is TGTGCCAGTAATCGGGACAGGGAACATGCGAACACCGGGGAGCTGTTTTTT. This rearrangement joins TRBV19 to TRBJ2-2, with TRBD1 identical over 9 bases. Per germline, CDR1 LNHDA and CDR2 SQIVND (reference sequence). CDR3 length: 17 amino acids. Trimming cost V 7 bases and J 0 bases; bases outside gene matches: 9.

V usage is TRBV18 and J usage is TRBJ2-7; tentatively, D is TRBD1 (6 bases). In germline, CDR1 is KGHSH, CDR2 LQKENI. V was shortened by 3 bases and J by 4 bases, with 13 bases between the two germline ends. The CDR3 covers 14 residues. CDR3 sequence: CASSPQGISYEQYF. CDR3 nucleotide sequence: TGTGCCAGCTCACCCCAGGGGATTTCATACGAGCAGTACTTC.

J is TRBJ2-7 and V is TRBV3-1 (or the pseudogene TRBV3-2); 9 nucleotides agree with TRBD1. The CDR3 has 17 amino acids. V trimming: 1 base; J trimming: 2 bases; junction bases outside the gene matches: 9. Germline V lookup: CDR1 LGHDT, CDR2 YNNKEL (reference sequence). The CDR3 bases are TGTGCCAGCAGCCAAGCGTTCTCGGGACAGGGCGCCTACGAGCAGTACTTC. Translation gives CASSQAFSGQGAYEQYF.

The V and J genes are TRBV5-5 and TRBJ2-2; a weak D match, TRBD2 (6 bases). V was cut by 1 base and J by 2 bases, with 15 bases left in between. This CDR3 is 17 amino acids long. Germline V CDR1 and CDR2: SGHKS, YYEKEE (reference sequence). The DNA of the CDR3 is TGTGCCAGCAGCTTGCTCCCGACTAGGGCAAACACCGGGGAGCTGTTTTTT. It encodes CASSLLPTRANTGELFF.

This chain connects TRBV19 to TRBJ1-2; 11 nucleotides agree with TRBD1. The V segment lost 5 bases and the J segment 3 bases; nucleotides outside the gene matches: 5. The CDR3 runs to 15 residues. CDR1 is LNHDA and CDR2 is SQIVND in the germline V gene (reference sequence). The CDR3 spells CASSLRTGGDYGYTF. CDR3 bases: TGTGCCAGTAGTCTCCGGACAGGGGGCGACTATGGCTACACCTTC.

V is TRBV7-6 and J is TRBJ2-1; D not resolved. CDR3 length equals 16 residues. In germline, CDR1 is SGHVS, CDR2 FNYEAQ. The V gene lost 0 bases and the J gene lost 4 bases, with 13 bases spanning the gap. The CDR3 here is CASSLAQPGYYNEQFF. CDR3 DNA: TGTGCCAGCAGCTTAGCGCAACCAGGATATTACAATGAGCAGTTCTTC.

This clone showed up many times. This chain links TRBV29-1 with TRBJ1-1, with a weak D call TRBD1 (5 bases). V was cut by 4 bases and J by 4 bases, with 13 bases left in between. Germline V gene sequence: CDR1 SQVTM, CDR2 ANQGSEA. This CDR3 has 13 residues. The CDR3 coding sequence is TGCAGCGTTGTAATTGGGCAGGGCACTGAAGCTTTCTTT. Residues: CSVVIGQGTEAFF.